The next 17 T cell receptor beta chains were all read from a single sample in a study of T cell changes during pregnancy in multiple sclerosis. Clones were read by immunoSEQ multiplex PCR, and TCRdb kept only the in-frame ones, dropping some. The sample gives some 30,000 clones, about nine tenths of which show up once; 7% to 10% is in the top ten. The specimen comprised CD8+ T cells from peripheral blood mononuclear cells, sampled in the second trimester of pregnancy. The receptors shown here come from a female donor with multiple sclerosis, enrolled in a pregnancy study.

In DNA form, the CDR3 reads TGTGCCAGCAGCAAAACCCCCGGAGGGGTCCGAGATGGCTACACCTTC. It yields the protein CASSKTPGGVRDGYTF. The chain combines TRBV21-1 with TRBJ1-2. TRBV21-1 is termed a pseudogene. The CDR3 contains 16 residues.

This clone has more than one count but fewer than ten. This sequence joins TRBV6-5 and TRBJ2-7, with D unclear. The CDR3 extends over 13 amino acids. CDR1 is MNHEY, CDR2 SVGAGI, per germline. Trimming removed 0 bases at V and 3 bases at J, with 6 bases between. The CDR3 region has the DNA TGTGCCAGCAGTTACTCCACAGTCTACGAGCAGTACTTC. Translation: CASSYSTVYEQYF.

In its sample, this clone was seen a few times. The chain employs TRBV9 and TRBJ1-1; D is unclear. Per germline, CDR1 SGDLS and CDR2 YYNGEE. V was clipped by 0 bases and J by 8 bases, with 14 bases between them. This CDR3 has 14 amino acids. In DNA form, the CDR3 reads TGTGCCAGCAGCGTAGAGCTCTCGGAGAGGGAAGCTTTCTTT. As protein: CASSVELSEREAFF.

CDR3 residues: CASSMRQGATYNEQFF. DNA for the CDR3: TGTGCCAGTAGTATGCGCCAGGGGGCCACCTACAATGAGCAGTTCTTC. The J gene is TRBJ2-1, the V gene TRBV19; 8 bases are a match to TRBD1. The length of the CDR3 is 16 residues. CDR1 is LNHDA, CDR2 SQIVND, per germline (reference sequence). Trimming took 3 bases from V and 2 from J; bases not matched to a gene: 6.

This clone was seen a single time. The chain couples TRBV21-1 to TRBJ2-7; no DNA check was done on the table's D call, TRBD1. TRBV21-1 is classified as a pseudogene. The CDR3 has 14 residues. For the CDR3, the DNA is TGTGCCAGCAGCAAAGATGTGGCAGGCCATCGTCTGTACTTC. Its translation is CASSKDVAGHRLYF.

This rearrangement joins TRBV7-9 to TRBJ2-7, with D tentatively TRBD1 (5 bases). Germline CDR1 reads SEHNR; CDR2 reads FQNEAQ (reference sequence). The CDR3 length is 15 residues. V lost 5 bases and J 5 bases, leaving 19 bases between the germline ends. The CDR3 protein is CASSPEGEILDEQYF. CDR3 sequence (DNA): TGTGCCAGCAGCCCAGAAGGGGAAATACTGGACGAGCAGTACTTC.

The chain recombines TRBV6-6 with TRBJ1-6, with TRBD1 as a possible D gene (5 bases). The CDR3 is 16 residues long. The germline gives CDR1 MNHNY, CDR2 SVGAGI (reference sequence). V gave up 2 bases and J gave up 0 bases, with 8 bases separating them. CDR3 residues: CASSYRGSSYNSPLHF. The CDR3 nucleotides are TGTGCCAGCAGTTACCGGGGGAGCTCCTATAATTCACCCCTCCACTTT.

The rearrangement joins TRBV30 to TRBJ1-1; 8 bases line up with TRBD1. The J segment lost 5 bases and the V segment lost 1 base, leaving 3 bases of the junction unmatched. CDR1 is GTSNPN and CDR2 is SVGIG in the germline V gene (reference sequence). The CDR3 covers 13 residues. This CDR3 reads CAWSEQGGTEAFF. DNA for the CDR3: TGTGCCTGGAGTGAACAGGGGGGAACTGAAGCTTTCTTT.

The chain employs TRBV6-1 and TRBJ2-6; 7 bases line up with TRBD1. The trim removed 5 bases at V and 4 bases at J, leaving 5 bases unmatched. CDR3 length equals 15 residues. Germline values: CDR1 MNHNS, CDR2 SASEGT. In DNA, the CDR3 is TGTGCCAGCAGTAAGGGACAGACCGGGGCCAACGTCCTGACTTTC. Translation gives CASSKGQTGANVLTF.

A few counts support this clone. The chain recombines TRBV19 with TRBJ1-1; D possibly corresponds to TRBD1 (6 bases). The ends were cut back, 3 bases at V and 4 bases at J, with 12 bases in the middle. This CDR3 has 14 amino acids. CDR1 is LNHDA, CDR2 SQIVND, per germline (reference sequence). CDR3: CASSIGGPPTEAFF. The DNA of the CDR3 is TGTGCCAGTAGTATCGGGGGGCCCCCCACTGAAGCTTTCTTT.

The count of this clone is one. The rearrangement uses TRBV6-6 and TRBJ2-4; D ambiguous. Germline CDR1 MNHNY, CDR2 SVGAGI (reference sequence). The CDR3 runs 16 residues. The V gene lost 8 bases and the J gene lost 5 bases, with 22 bases spanning the gap. The CDR3: CASFPTNGRAQNIQYF. CDR3 in DNA: TGTGCCAGCTTCCCGACAAACGGCCGAGCACAAAACATTCAGTACTTC.

This clone was counted a single time. The DNA for the CDR3 is TGTGCCTGGACCCCTGGTGGGGGCACGCAGTATTTT. The encoded protein is CAWTPGGGTQYF. This chain connects TRBV30 to TRBJ2-3, with a possible D match to TRBD1 (6 bases). CDR3 length: 12 amino acids. V was trimmed by 4 bases and J by 9 bases, leaving 14 bases between them. Germline CDR1 GTSNPN, CDR2 SVGIG (reference sequence).

The chain joins TRBV5-1 to TRBJ1-1, with D maybe TRBD1 (5 bases). Germline lookup yields CDR1 SGHRS and CDR2 YFSETQ. This CDR3 is 12 amino acids long. V was trimmed by 7 bases and J by 2 bases, leaving 9 bases between them. The DNA for the CDR3 is TGCGCCAGCGGCAGGGCTAACACTGAAGCTTTCTTT. Protein sequence: CASGRANTEAFF.

This clone was observed a handful of times. This chain connects TRBV6-1 to TRBJ2-2, with D possibly matching TRBD2 (6 bases). Trimming left V 2 bases short and J 6 bases short, with 16 bases between. The CDR3 is 16 residues long. Germline V CDR1 and CDR2: MNHNS, SASEGT. CDR3 loop: CASSETVGGGSGELFF. Written as DNA, the CDR3 is TGTGCCAGCAGTGAAACCGTGGGGGGAGGATCCGGGGAGCTGTTTTTT.

This rearrangement joins TRBV10-3 to TRBJ2-3; a possible D gene is TRBD1 (5 bases). The germline V gene encodes CDR1 ENHRY and CDR2 SYGVKD. This CDR3 region has 13 residues. Trimming left V 3 bases short and J 4 bases short, with 8 bases between. CDR3 region: CAISEGVPDTQYF. The CDR3 DNA is TGTGCCATCAGTGAAGGGGTCCCAGATACGCAGTATTTT.

This chain uses TRBV5-1 with TRBJ2-7, with D possibly matching TRBD1 (5 bases). Germline CDR1 is SGHRS and CDR2 is YFSETQ. The CDR3 runs 13 residues. V dropped 1 base and J dropped 2 bases, with 7 bases sitting between them. CDR3 DNA sequence: TGCGCCAGCAGCTTGACGACAGCCTACGAGCAGTACTTC. This codes for CASSLTTAYEQYF.

The V gene is TRBV5-4, the J gene TRBJ1-2; no clear D gene. CDR3 length equals 14 residues. Germline values: CDR1 SGHNT, CDR2 YYREEE (reference sequence). Trimming removed 3 bases from V and 8 bases from J, with 17 bases in between. CDR3 residues: CASSSGGALQGYTF. CDR3 DNA sequence: TGTGCCAGCAGCTCCGGAGGTGCGTTGCAGGGCTACACCTTC.